The 8 T cell receptor beta chains in this list originate from one sample, sequenced in a study of glioma-infiltrating T cells. Using RNA template, CDR3s of TCR alpha and beta were amplified with iRepertoire arm-PCR. TCRdb fed the multiplex PCR reads into MiXCR, producing one record per CDR3 protein. The sample consists of under 150,000 distinct CDR3 sequences, about two fifths of them appearing once. Input material: glioma tissue, nonneoplastic brain tissue, or PBMCs (not recorded which). The receptors derive from a human donor with low-grade glioma or glioblastoma, undergoing nonglioma brain surgery, or in good health (not recorded which).

The chain recombines TRBV18 with TRBJ2-1; TRBD2 agrees at 12 bases. The CDR3 runs to 16 residues. With V trimmed by 4 bases and J by 5 bases, 6 bases remained unmatched. Germline V gene sequence: CDR1 KGHSH, CDR2 LQKENI. CDR3 amino acids: CASSQTLAGGHNEQFF. As DNA, the CDR3 is TGTGCCAGCTCACAAACACTAGCGGGAGGCCACAATGAGCAGTTCTTC.

On this clonotype itself: At one end, the junction sequence differs from germline, possibly due to a read error. V and J are TRBV7-2 and TRBJ2-1; no definite D call. CDR3 length: 14 amino acids. The germline CDR1 and CDR2 sequences are SGHTA and FQGNSA. The CDR3 loop reads CASSLAARNNERFF. The CDR3 bases are TGTGCCAGCAGCTTAGCCGCTAGAAACAATGAGCGGTTCTTC.

This clonotype was recorded a few times. This may arise from a read error, as a much more abundant clone is one base away. V is TRBV2 and J is TRBJ2-5, with D maybe TRBD1 (7 bases). CDR3 length equals 16 residues. V was trimmed by 3 bases and J by 9 bases, leaving 23 bases between them. Germline V gene lookup returns CDR1 SNHLY and CDR2 FYNNEI. The CDR3 sequence: CASSEGPGGLFGAQYF. For the CDR3, the DNA is TGTGCCAGCAGTGAGGGTCCAGGGGGACTGTTCGGGGCCCAGTACTTC.

A remark on this clonotype: Sequence at one end of the junction differs from germline and may be a read error. The V gene is TRBV6-6, the J gene TRBJ1-3, with D maybe TRBD1 (5 bases). The germline gives CDR1 MNHNY, CDR2 SVGAGI (reference sequence). The CDR3 totals 16 residues. CDR3 region: CGSSYSLDSSGNTIYF. CDR3 bases: TGTGGCAGCAGTTACTCACTAGACAGCTCTGGAAACACCATATATTTT.

The chain combines TRBV18 with TRBJ2-7, with D perhaps matching TRBD1 (6 bases). CDR1 is KGHSH and CDR2 is LQKENI in the germline V gene. The CDR3 totals 14 residues. V was trimmed by 1 base and J by 2 bases, leaving 9 bases between them. Here the CDR3 reads CASSPQDRTYEQYF. Written as DNA, the CDR3 is TGTGCCAGCTCACCACAAGACAGGACCTACGAGCAGTACTTC.

CDR3 coding DNA: TGTGCCAGCACCCAACAGGACACCTCCCAAGAGACCCAGTACTTC. Its translation: CASTQQDTSQETQYF. This chain links TRBV12-3 or TRBV12-4 with TRBJ2-5, with a possible D match to TRBD1 (5 bases). V lost 7 bases and J lost 1, with 16 bases in between. The CDR3 has 15 amino acids.

This clonotype was detected a few times. The chain links TRBV12-3 or TRBV12-4 to TRBJ2-7; 7 bases are a match to TRBD1. Trimming took 3 bases from V and 7 from J; bases not matched to a gene: 6. The CDR3 has 13 amino acids. DNA of the CDR3: TGTGCCAGCAGTTTGGGCAGGGGGTATGAGCAGTACTTC. It translates to CASSLGRGYEQYF.

This clonotype was seen more than once but under ten times. The chain recombines TRBV6-1 with TRBJ2-7, with 10 bases lining up with TRBD2. Germline-derived CDR1 and CDR2 are MNHNS and SASEGT. CDR3 length equals 15 residues. V lost 9 bases, J lost 4 bases, and 12 bases stayed unmatched. CDR3 nucleotides: TGTGCCAGTACGACAGAGACTAGCGGGTCTTACGAGCAGTACTTC. It yields the protein CASTTETSGSYEQYF.